The 2 T cell receptor beta chains below were found in one sample sequenced in a study of identifying expanded T cells in peripheral blood. The data were produced by immunoSEQ multiplex PCR, yet TCRdb's version contains in-frame clones alone and is incomplete. Seen here are about 130,000 clones, about 88% observed once, and the top ten hold roughly 8%. The sample consisted of blood. These receptors were obtained from a person between 18 and 75 years old in good health.

This chain connects TRBV29-1 to TRBJ1-2; unclear D gene. Germline CDR1 and CDR2: SQVTM and ANQGSEA. The CDR3 runs 13 residues. Trimming took 4 bases from V and 8 from J, leaving 17 bases between them. The CDR3 sequence: CSVGPGGNEGYTF. DNA of the CDR3: TGCAGCGTTGGCCCTGGAGGGAACGAGGGCTACACCTTC. Combining the CDR3 with reference TRBV29-1 and TRBJ1-2 gives the whole variable domain SAVISQKPSRDICQRGTSLTIQCQVDSQVTMMFWYRQQPGQSLTLIATANQGSEATYESGFVIDKFPISRPNLTFSTLTVSNMSPEDSSIYLCSVGPGGNEGYTFGSGTRLTVV.

The J gene is TRBJ1-4, the V gene TRBV27; D is possibly TRBD1 (5 bases). Trimming removed 5 bases at V and 8 bases at J, with 15 bases between. CDR1 and CDR2 from the germline V gene are MNHEY and SMNVEV (reference sequence). There are 14 residues in the CDR3. The CDR3 bases are TGTGCCAGCAGTCCCCGGGGGAGGAAAGAAAAACTGTTTTTT. Its protein product is CASSPRGRKEKLFF.